Included here is one T cell receptor (beta chain) sequence, with context. Its antigen is undetermined. The CDR3 runs to 16 residues. CDR1 is SEHNR, CDR2 FQNEAQ, per germline (reference sequence). V lost 3 bases to trimming and J lost 0 bases, with 12 bases between them. The sample originates from a study of OX40 agonist ivuxolimab in advanced cancers. Study overall: An agonistic human IgG2 monoclonal antibody against OX40 (CD134) was given. Study-level results: Still undetermined is the antigen specificity of the expanded peripheral T cells. At 0.1 to 3.0 mg/kg and by week 6, CD4+ and CD8+ T cells in the blood had expanded clonally. Average numbers of expanded clones were greater in CD8+ T cells than in CD4+.

The method was immunoSEQ multiplex PCR; TCRdb's version includes in-frame clones alone and lacks a portion of them. The sample has tens of thousands of clones; around 80% are singletons. Sequencing used CD4+ or CD8+ T cells sorted from blood, obtained in a trial of the OX40 agonist ivuxolimab. The sequence derives from an adult with an advanced solid tumor such as melanoma, head and neck, liver or kidney cancer. This sequence joins TRBV7-9 and TRBJ1-3, with a weak D call TRBD1 (6 bases). The CDR3 bases are TGTGCCAGCAGCTTCCTAACAGGGATCTCTGGAAACACCATATATTTT. It translates to CASSFLTGISGNTIYF.